Described below is a single TCR beta chain sequence and its context. The antigen remains undetermined. The sample belongs to a study of long-term antiretroviral therapy in people with HIV. Study results and caveats: In samples taken after ART, diversity increased but remained below transplant donor control levels.

Germline CDR1 SGHDT, CDR2 YYEEEE. Unmatched junction bases numbered 13, after V lost 2 bases and J lost 4 bases. The CDR3 contains 18 residues. The run of the v3.0 immunoSEQ assay was at survey level. The protocol was immunoSEQ multiplex PCR, while the TCRdb copy is restricted to in-frame clones and leaves out a portion. The sample lists 30,000 to 40,000 clones, 86% occurring once. The V and J genes are TRBV5-6 and TRBJ1-5; TRBD1 agrees at 9 bases. The sample was unsorted PBMCs, taken just before starting antiretroviral therapy. This clonotype originated in a woman aged 18 to 35 with HIV. CDR3 sequence (DNA): TGTGCCAGCAGCTTAGGGCCCGACAGGGGGGAGCCGAATCAGCCCCAGCATTTT. This codes for CASSLGPDRGEPNQPQHF.